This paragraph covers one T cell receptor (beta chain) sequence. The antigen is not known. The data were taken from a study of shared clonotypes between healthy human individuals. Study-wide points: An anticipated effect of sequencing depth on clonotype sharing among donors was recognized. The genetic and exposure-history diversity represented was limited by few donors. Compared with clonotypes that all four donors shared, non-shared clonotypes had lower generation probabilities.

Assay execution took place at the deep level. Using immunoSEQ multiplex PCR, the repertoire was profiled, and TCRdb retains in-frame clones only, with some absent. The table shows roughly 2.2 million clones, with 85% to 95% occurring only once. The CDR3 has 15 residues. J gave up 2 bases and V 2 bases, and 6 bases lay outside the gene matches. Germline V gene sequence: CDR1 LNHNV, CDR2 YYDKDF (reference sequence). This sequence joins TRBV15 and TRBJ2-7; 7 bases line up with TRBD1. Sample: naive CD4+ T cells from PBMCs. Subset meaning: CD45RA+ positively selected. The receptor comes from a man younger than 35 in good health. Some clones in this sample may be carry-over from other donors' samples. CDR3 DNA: TGTGCCACCAGCAGATCTTACGGGACAGCCTACGAGCAGTACTTC. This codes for CATSRSYGTAYEQYF.